A selection of T cell receptor beta chains follows, all from one sample in a study of OX40 agonist ivuxolimab in advanced cancers. Libraries were prepared by immunoSEQ multiplex PCR; TCRdb keeps only in-frame clonotypes and omits some of them. The sample lists 70,000 to 85,000 clones; roughly 84% were seen once. The source material was CD4+ or CD8+ T cells sorted from blood, sampled in a trial of the OX40 agonist ivuxolimab. These receptor sequences come from an adult with an advanced solid tumor such as melanoma, head and neck, liver or kidney cancer. Each CDR3 is given with its conserved first and last residue. The D gene is left open where the match is weak. Rows may omit the clone size; those that give it use once, few, many or a size class.

clone_size	d_call	v_call	j_call	cdr3_aa	cdr3_nt
few	TRBD1	TRBV9	TRBJ1-5	CASSQTGAGNQPQHF	TGTGCCAGCAGCCAGACAGGGGCCGGCAATCAGCCCCAGCATTTT
-	TRBD1	TRBV27	TRBJ1-2	CASNLNGDSLNGYTF	TGTGCCAGCAATCTTAATGGGGACAGCCTTAATGGCTACACCTTC
-	-	TRBV14	TRBJ2-3	CASSPNTGDTQYF	TGTGCCAGCAGCCCAAATACGGGAGATACGCAGTATTTT
-	-	TRBV7-8	TRBJ2-6	CASSKSGANVLTF	TGTGCCAGCAGCAAGTCTGGGGCCAACGTCCTGACTTTC
-	-	TRBV5-1	TRBJ2-2	CASNSQGTGELFF	TGCGCCAGCAACTCCCAGGGCACCGGGGAGCTGTTTTTT
-	TRBD1	TRBV7-9	TRBJ2-3	CASQGQGGTTDTQYF	TGTGCCAGTCAGGGACAGGGAGGAACCACAGATACGCAGTATTTT
-	-	TRBV6-5	TRBJ2-5	CASSIGPETQYF	TGTGCCAGCAGCATAGGTCCAGAGACCCAGTACTTC
-	-	TRBV6-1	TRBJ2-1	CASSESTNYNEQFF	TGTGCCAGCAGTGAAAGTACTAACTACAATGAGCAGTTCTTC
-	TRBD1	TRBV10-3	TRBJ2-7	CAISGTGVYEQYF	TGTGCCATCAGCGGGACAGGGGTTTACGAGCAGTACTTC
-	-	TRBV2	TRBJ1-5	CASSFTGPRDQPQHF	TGTGCCAGCAGTTTCACGGGACCCCGAGATCAGCCCCAGCATTTT
-	-	TRBV19	TRBJ1-1	CASSIGGGTTEAFF	TGTGCCAGTAGTATTGGGGGAGGGACCACTGAAGCTTTCTTT
few	-	TRBV21-1	TRBJ2-5	CASSVPQGVWETQYF	TGTGCCAGCAGCGTCCCCCAGGGTGTTTGGGAGACCCAGTACTTC
-	-	TRBV18	TRBJ1-1	CASSPHPLRNTEAFF	TGTGCCAGCTCACCCCATCCTTTGAGGAACACTGAAGCTTTCTTT
-	-	TRBV9	TRBJ2-1	CASSVAMGWGSYNEQFF	TGTGCCAGCAGCGTAGCTATGGGGTGGGGCTCCTACAATGAGCAGTTCTTC
-	TRBD1	TRBV19	TRBJ1-5	CATNSRGGQGTEQPQHF	TGTGCCACCAACTCGCGGGGGGGACAGGGGACAGAACAGCCCCAGCATTTT
once	-	TRBV5-1	TRBJ2-1	CASSPGGQYNEQFF	TGCGCCAGCAGCCCCGGGGGACAGTACAATGAGCAGTTCTTC
-	-	TRBV7-2	TRBJ2-5	CASSLGHQETQYF	TGTGCCAGCAGCTTAGGACACCAAGAGACCCAGTACTTC
-	-	TRBV6-8	TRBJ1-1	CASRLTPLNTEAFF	TGTGCCAGCAGATTAACTCCACTGAACACTGAAGCTTTCTTT
-	-	TRBV20-1	TRBJ1-1	CSGGRNTEAFF	TGCAGTGGAGGGAGAAACACTGAAGCTTTCTTT
few	-	TRBV6-5	TRBJ2-5	CASSYSYRQETQYF	TGTGCCAGCAGTTACTCTTACCGCCAGGAGACCCAGTACTTC
once	TRBD2	TRBV4-2	TRBJ2-7	CASSQVTSGGPDSSYEQYF	TGTGCCAGCAGCCAGGTTACTAGCGGGGGGCCCGATAGCTCCTACGAGCAGTACTTC
-	-	TRBV2	TRBJ2-1	CASSDSRVVNEQFF	TGTGCCAGCTCGGACTCCCGGGTAGTCAATGAGCAGTTCTTC
-	TRBD1	TRBV7-2	TRBJ1-2	CASSLTPGGGGKDYGYTF	TGTGCCAGCAGCTTAACCCCAGGGGGTGGCGGTAAAGACTATGGCTACACCTTC
few	TRBD1	TRBV7-9	TRBJ1-1	CASSTTGSTEAFF	TGTGCCAGCAGCACGACAGGGTCCACTGAAGCTTTCTTT
once	-	TRBV5-4	TRBJ2-7	CASSLDAYEQYF	TGTGCCAGCAGCTTGGATGCCTACGAGCAGTACTTC
-	TRBD2	TRBV7-3	TRBJ2-1	CASSSPSGPHNEQFF	TGTGCCAGCAGCTCCCCTAGCGGGCCCCACAATGAGCAGTTCTTC
-	TRBD2	TRBV2	TRBJ2-5	CASSGMAGGPGETQYF	TGTGCCAGCAGTGGGATGGCGGGGGGGCCGGGTGAGACCCAGTACTTC
once	-	TRBV11-2	TRBJ2-7	CASSPLRGQYLTYEQYF	TGTGCCAGCAGCCCCCTGAGAGGACAGTACTTGACCTACGAGCAGTACTTC
-	-	TRBV12-2	TRBJ2-3	CASRPGTSGSTDTQYF	TGTGCAAGTCGCCCCGGGACTAGCGGTAGCACAGATACGCAGTATTTT
-	-	TRBV4-3	TRBJ1-2	CASSPIDGGARYGYTF	TGCGCCAGCAGCCCGATAGATGGGGGCGCACGATATGGCTACACCTTC
-	-	TRBV2	TRBJ1-1	CASSDVVLNTEAFF	TGTGCCAGCAGTGACGTGGTCCTGAACACTGAAGCTTTCTTT
-	-	TRBV6-5	TRBJ1-5	CASAPPVENQPQHF	TGTGCCAGCGCCCCTCCCGTTGAAAATCAGCCCCAGCATTTT
few	TRBD2	TRBV6-1	TRBJ2-3	CASSETLMTSGGTDTQYF	TGTGCCAGCAGTGAAACTCTCATGACTAGCGGAGGCACAGATACGCAGTATTTT
-	-	TRBV10-3	TRBJ1-2	CAISGRATDGYTF	TGTGCCATCAGTGGCCGGGCCACCGATGGCTACACCTTC
-	-	TRBV6-6	TRBJ1-6	CASIFTYNSPLHF	TGTGCCAGCATTTTTACATATAATTCACCCCTCCACTTT
-	TRBD2	TRBV28	TRBJ2-7	CASSLAGPYEQYF	TGTGCCAGCAGTCTAGCGGGTCCCTACGAGCAGTACTTC
-	-	TRBV5-1	TRBJ2-6	CASSYRSGANVLTF	TGCGCCAGCAGCTACCGCTCTGGGGCCAACGTCCTGACTTTC
-	-	TRBV19	TRBJ1-5	CASSWVQANQPQHF	TGTGCCAGTAGTTGGGTGCAGGCTAATCAGCCCCAGCATTTT
once	-	TRBV19	TRBJ2-7	CASSPRDKTYEQYF	TGTGCCAGTAGTCCTAGGGACAAGACCTACGAGCAGTACTTC
-	-	TRBV2	TRBJ1-2	CASTDETNYGYTF	TGTGCCAGCACCGACGAAACTAACTATGGCTACACCTTC
-	TRBD1	TRBV29-1	TRBJ2-7	CSVPGQDLYEQYF	TGCAGCGTTCCGGGACAGGACCTCTACGAGCAGTACTTC
-	TRBD1	TRBV6-5	TRBJ1-1	CASSGTVNTEAFF	TGTGCCAGCAGTGGGACAGTGAACACTGAAGCTTTCTTT
-	-	TRBV11-2	TRBJ2-7	CASSLVSGNYEQYF	TGTGCCAGCAGCTTAGTCTCGGGGAACTACGAGCAGTACTTC
once	-	TRBV6-1	TRBJ2-1	CASSAAAGPYNEQFF	TGTGCCAGCAGTGCTGCGGCGGGGCCCTACAATGAGCAGTTCTTC
-	TRBD1	TRBV7-9	TRBJ1-1	CASSRPPHRGQFTEAFF	TGTGCCAGCAGCCGACCCCCACACAGGGGGCAGTTTACTGAAGCTTTCTTT
-	-	TRBV2	TRBJ2-2	CAMGGADTGELFF	TGTGCCATGGGGGGGGCCGATACCGGGGAGCTGTTTTTT
-	TRBD1	TRBV18	TRBJ2-5	CASSSQGLQETQYF	TGTGCCAGCTCATCACAGGGGCTACAAGAGACCCAGTACTTC
-	-	TRBV27	TRBJ2-5	CASSPEIQETQYF	TGTGCCAGCTCACCAGAGATCCAAGAGACCCAGTACTTC
few	-	TRBV7-2	TRBJ2-3	CASSLDGGGTDTQYF	TGTGCCAGCAGCTTAGATGGCGGAGGGACAGATACGCAGTATTTT